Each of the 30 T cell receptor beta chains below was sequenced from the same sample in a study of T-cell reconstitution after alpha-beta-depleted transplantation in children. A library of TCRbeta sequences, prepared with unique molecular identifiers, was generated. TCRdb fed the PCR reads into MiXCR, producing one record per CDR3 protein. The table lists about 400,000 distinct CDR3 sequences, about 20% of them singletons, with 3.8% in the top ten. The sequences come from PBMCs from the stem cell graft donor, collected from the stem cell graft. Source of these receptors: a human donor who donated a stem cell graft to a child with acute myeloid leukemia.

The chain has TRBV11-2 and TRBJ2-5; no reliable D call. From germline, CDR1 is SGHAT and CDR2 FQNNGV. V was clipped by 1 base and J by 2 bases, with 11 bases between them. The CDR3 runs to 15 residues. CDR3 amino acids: CASSLGPNLQETQYF. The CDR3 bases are TGTGCCAGCAGCTTAGGCCCGAACTTACAAGAGACCCAGTACTTC.

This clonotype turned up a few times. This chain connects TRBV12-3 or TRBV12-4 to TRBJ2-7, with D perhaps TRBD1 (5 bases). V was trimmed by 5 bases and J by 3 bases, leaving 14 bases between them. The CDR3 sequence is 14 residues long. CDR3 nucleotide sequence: TGTGCCAGCAGTAGGACACCTCTATTCTACGAGCAGTACTTC. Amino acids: CASSRTPLFYEQYF.

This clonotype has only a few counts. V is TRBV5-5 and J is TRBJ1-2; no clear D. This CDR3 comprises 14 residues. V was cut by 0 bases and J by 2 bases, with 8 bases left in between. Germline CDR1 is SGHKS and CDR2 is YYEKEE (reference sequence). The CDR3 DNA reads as TGTGCCAGCAGCTTGGGTGGCGAAAACTATGGCTACACCTTC. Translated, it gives CASSLGGENYGYTF.

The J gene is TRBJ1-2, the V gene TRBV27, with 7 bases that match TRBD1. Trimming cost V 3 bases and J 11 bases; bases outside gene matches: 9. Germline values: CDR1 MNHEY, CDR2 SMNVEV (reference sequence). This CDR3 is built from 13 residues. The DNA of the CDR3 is TGTGCCAGCAGTTTCGCACAGGGGTCAGGGTACACCTTC. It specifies CASSFAQGSGYTF.

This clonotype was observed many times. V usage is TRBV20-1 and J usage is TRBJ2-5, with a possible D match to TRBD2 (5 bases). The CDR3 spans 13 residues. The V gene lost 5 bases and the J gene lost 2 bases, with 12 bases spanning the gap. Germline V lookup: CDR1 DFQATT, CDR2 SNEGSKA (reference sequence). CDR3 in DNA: TGCAGTGCTGTGGACTGGAAACAAGAGACCCAGTACTTC. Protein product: CSAVDWKQETQYF.

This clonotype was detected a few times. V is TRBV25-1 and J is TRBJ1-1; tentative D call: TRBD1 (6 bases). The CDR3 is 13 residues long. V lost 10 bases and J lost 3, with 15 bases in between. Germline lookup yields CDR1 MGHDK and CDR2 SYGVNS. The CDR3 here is CATSQGRYTEAFF. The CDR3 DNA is TGTGCCACCTCCCAGGGGAGGTACACTGAAGCTTTCTTT.

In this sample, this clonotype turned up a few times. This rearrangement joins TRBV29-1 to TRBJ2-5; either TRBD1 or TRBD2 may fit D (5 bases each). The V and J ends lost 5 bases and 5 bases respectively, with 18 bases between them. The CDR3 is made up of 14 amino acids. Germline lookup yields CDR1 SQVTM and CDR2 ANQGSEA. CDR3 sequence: CSVNRGRVGETQYF. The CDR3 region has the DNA TGCAGCGTTAATAGGGGACGAGTTGGCGAGACCCAGTACTTC.

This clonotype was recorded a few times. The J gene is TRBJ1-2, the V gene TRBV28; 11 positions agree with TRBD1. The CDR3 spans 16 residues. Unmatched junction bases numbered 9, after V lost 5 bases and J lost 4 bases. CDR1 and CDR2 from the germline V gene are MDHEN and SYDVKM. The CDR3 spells CASSPPGQGVRYGYTF. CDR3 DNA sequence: TGTGCCAGCAGTCCCCCGGGACAGGGGGTTCGCTATGGCTACACCTTC.

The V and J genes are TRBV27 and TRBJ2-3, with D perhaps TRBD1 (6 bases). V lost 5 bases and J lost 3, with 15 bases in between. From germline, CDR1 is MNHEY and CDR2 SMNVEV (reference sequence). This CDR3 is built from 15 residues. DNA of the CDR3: TGTGCCAGCAGTCCACTTCAGGGGTGGACAGATACGCAGTATTTT. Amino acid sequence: CASSPLQGWTDTQYF.

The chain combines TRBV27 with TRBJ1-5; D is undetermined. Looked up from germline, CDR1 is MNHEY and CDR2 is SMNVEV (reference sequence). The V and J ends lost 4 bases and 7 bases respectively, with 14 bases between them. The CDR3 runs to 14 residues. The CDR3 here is CASSSGPSLQPQHF. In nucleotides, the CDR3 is TGTGCCAGCAGTTCAGGACCGTCTCTCCAGCCCCAGCATTTT.

The CDR3 DNA sequence: TGTGCCAGCAAAGGACAAAGCAACACCGGGGAGCTGTTTTTT. Protein sequence: CASKGQSNTGELFF. This chain uses TRBV27 with TRBJ2-2, with D possibly matching TRBD1 (5 bases). V lost 7 bases, J lost 2 bases, and 11 bases lay in between. This CDR3 has 14 residues. Per germline, CDR1 MNHEY and CDR2 SMNVEV (reference sequence).

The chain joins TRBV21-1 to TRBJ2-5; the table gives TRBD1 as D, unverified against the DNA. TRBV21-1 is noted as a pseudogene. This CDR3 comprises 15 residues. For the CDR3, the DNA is TGTGCCAGCAGCAAAGGTGGACCGCCCTGGGAGACCCAGTACTTC. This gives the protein CASSKGGPPWETQYF.

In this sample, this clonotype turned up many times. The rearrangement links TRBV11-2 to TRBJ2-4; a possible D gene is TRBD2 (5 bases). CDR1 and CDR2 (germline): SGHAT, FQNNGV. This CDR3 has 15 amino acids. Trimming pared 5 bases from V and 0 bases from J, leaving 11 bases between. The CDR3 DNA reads TGTGCCAGCAGCGATATCCGGGGAGCCAAAAACATTCAGTACTTC. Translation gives CASSDIRGAKNIQYF. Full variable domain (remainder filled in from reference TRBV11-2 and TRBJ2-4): EAGVAQSPRYKIIEKRQSVAFWCNPISGHATLYWYQQILGQGPKLLIQFQNNGVVDDSQLPKDRFSAERLKGVDSTLKIQPAKLEDSAVYLCASSDIRGAKNIQYFGAGTRLSVL.

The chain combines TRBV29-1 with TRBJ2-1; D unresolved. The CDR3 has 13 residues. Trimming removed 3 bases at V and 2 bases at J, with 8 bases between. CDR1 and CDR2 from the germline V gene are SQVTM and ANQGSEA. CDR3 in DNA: TGCAGCGTTGATGCCGGAACCTACAATGAGCAGTTCTTC. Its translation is CSVDAGTYNEQFF.

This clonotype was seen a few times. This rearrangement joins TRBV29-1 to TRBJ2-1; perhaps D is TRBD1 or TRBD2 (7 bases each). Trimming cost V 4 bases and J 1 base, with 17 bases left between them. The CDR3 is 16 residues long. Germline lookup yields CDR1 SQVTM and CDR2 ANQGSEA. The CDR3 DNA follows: TGCAGCGTTGCCGGCCTAGCGGACAGGTCCTACAATGAGCAGTTCTTC. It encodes CSVAGLADRSYNEQFF.

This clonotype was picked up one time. CDR3 sequence (DNA): TGTGCCAGCAGCTTAGGAGTGGGGATGAACACTGAAGCTTTCTTT. It specifies CASSLGVGMNTEAFF. The chain combines TRBV7-8 with TRBJ1-1, with D uncertain. Per germline, CDR1 SGHVS and CDR2 FQNEAQ. The CDR3 extends over 15 amino acids. Trimming pared 1 base from V and 0 bases from J, leaving 9 bases between.

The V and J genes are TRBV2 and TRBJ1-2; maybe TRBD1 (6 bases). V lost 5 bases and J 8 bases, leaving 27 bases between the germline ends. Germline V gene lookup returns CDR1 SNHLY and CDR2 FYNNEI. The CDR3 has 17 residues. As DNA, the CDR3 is TGTGCCAGCAGTTGGAATCGGGAAGGGGGACTATCATTGGGCTACACCTTC. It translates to CASSWNREGGLSLGYTF.

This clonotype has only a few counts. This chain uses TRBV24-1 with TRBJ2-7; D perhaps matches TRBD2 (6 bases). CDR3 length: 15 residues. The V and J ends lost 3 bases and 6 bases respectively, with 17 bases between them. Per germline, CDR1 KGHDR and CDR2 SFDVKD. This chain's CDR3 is CATSDPTRDPPEQYF. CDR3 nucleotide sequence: TGTGCCACCAGTGATCCGACTAGGGACCCTCCCGAGCAGTACTTC.

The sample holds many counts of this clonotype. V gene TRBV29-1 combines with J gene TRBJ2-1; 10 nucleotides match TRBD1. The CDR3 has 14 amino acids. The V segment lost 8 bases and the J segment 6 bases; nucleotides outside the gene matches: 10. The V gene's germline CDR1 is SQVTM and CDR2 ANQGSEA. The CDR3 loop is CSTPRTGGVNEQFF. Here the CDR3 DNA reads TGCAGCACCCCTCGGACAGGGGGTGTCAATGAGCAGTTCTTC.

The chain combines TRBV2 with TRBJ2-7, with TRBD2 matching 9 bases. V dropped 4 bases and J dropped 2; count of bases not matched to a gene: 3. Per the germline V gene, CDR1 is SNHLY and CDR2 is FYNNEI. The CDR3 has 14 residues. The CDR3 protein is CASSALAGAYEQYF. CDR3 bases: TGTGCCAGCAGTGCATTAGCGGGAGCCTACGAGCAGTACTTC.

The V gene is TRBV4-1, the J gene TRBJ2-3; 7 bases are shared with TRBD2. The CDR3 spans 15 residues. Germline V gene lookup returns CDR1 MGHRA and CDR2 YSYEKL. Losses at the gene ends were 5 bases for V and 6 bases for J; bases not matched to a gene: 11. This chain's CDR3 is CASSAPAGSYDTQYF. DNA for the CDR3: TGCGCCAGCAGCGCCCCAGCGGGAAGCTACGATACGCAGTATTTT.

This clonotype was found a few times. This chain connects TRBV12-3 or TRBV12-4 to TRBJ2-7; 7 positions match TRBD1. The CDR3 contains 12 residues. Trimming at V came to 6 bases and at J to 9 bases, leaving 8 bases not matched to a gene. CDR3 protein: CASSLTGYRQYF. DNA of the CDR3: TGTGCCAGCAGCCTGACAGGGTACAGGCAGTACTTC.

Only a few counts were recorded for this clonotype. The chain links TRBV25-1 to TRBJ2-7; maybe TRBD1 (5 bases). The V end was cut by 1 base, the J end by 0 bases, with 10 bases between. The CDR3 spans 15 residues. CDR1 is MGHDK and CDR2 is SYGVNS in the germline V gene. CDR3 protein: CASSEFAGYSYEQYF. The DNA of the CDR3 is TGTGCCAGCAGTGAATTTGCAGGGTACTCCTACGAGCAGTACTTC.

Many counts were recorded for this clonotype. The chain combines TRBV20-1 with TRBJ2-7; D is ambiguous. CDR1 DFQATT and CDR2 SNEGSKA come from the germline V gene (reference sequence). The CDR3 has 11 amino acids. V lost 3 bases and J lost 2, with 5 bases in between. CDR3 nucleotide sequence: TGCAGTGCTAGCGGCGCCTACGAGCAGTACTTC. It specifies CSASGAYEQYF.

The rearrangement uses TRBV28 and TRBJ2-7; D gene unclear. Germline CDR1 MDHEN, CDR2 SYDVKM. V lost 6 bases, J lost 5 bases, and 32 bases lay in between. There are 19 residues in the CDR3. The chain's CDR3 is CASSREGPLWSNPIHEQYF. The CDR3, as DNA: TGTGCCAGCAGCCGTGAAGGGCCACTGTGGTCCAACCCCATCCACGAGCAGTACTTC.

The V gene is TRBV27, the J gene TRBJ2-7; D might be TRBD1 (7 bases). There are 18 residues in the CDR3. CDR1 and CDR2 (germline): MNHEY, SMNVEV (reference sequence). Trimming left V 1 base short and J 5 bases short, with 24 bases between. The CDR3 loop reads CASSLFVGGNRGIDEQYF. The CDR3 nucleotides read TGTGCCAGCAGTTTATTCGTGGGAGGCAACAGGGGTATAGACGAGCAGTACTTC.

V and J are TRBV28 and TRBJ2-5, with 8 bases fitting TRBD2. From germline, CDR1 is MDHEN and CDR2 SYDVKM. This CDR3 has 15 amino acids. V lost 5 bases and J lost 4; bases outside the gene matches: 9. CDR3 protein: CASSTRLAYSETQYF. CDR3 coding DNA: TGTGCCAGCAGTACAAGACTAGCGTATTCAGAGACCCAGTACTTC.

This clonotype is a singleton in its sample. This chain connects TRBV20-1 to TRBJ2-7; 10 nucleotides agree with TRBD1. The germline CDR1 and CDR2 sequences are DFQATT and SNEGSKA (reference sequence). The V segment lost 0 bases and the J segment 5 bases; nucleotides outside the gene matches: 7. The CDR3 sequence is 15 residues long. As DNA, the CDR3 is TGCAGTGCTAGAGATGCGGGACAGGGGATGGACGAGCAGTACTTC. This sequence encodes CSARDAGQGMDEQYF.

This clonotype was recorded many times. The CDR3 DNA reads TGCAGCGGAAAACCGGGATACTACTCAGAGACCCAGTACTTC. Its protein is CSGKPGYYSETQYF. The rearrangement joins TRBV29-1 to TRBJ2-5, with D perhaps matching TRBD2 (5 bases). CDR1 is SQVTM, CDR2 ANQGSEA, per germline. CDR3 length: 14 residues. The germline V and J ends were trimmed by 7 bases and 4 bases, with 19 bases remaining between them. The full variable domain, rest sourced from reference TRBV29-1 and TRBJ2-5, is SAVISQKPSRDICQRGTSLTIQCQVDSQVTMMFWYRQQPGQSLTLIATANQGSEATYESGFVIDKFPISRPNLTFSTLTVSNMSPEDSSIYLCSGKPGYYSETQYFGPGTRLLVL.

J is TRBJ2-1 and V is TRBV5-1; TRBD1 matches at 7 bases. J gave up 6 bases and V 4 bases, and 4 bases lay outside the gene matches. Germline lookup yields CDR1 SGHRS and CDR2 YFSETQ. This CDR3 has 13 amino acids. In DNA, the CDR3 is TGCGCCAGCAGCATTGGACAGGTCAATGAGCAGTTCTTC. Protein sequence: CASSIGQVNEQFF.